This T cell receptor (beta chain) comes out of a study of CD8 T cells in ankylosing spondylitis. With molecular barcodes, quantitative 5'-RACE was used to make the TCR beta libraries. One entry per CDR3 protein, called by TCRdb with MiXCR from the 5' RACE reads. Seen here are over 700,000 distinct CDR3 sequences, roughly 20% observed once, and the top ten hold 19%. Whole-study results and caveats: Apparently characteristic of ankylosing spondylitis blood was a TCR beta motif (about eight highly homologous variants). CD8+ by phenotype, disease-linked clones were relatively rare in peripheral blood.

With regard to this clonotype: Its antigen is undetermined. A read error may produce the germline difference seen at one junction end.

The CDR3 totals 16 residues. The germline V gene encodes CDR1 DFQATT and CDR2 SNEGSKA (reference sequence). The sequenced sample was blood, either unsorted or a sorted T cell fraction (not recorded which). This clonotype was sampled from a male donor with ankylosing spondylitis. This chain connects TRBV20-1 to TRBJ1-4, with TRBD1 as a possible D gene (5 bases). The CDR3 is CCARDRWGGTNEKLFF. The CDR3 DNA is TGCTGTGCTAGAGATCGTTGGGGCGGCACTAATGAAAAACTGTTTTTT.